This is a list of T cell receptor beta chains from one sample in a study of T cells expressing NK-cell markers. TCRdb reanalyzed the 5' RACE reads, giving one entry per CDR3 protein sequence and no DNA. In total, the table holds around 380,000 distinct CDR3 sequences. The sequenced sample was blood T cells: a sorted CD56 or NKG2C T cell subset, CD4+ or CD8+ T cells, or bulk PBMC T cells (not recorded which). Source of these receptors: a woman between 45 and 60 years old in good health. The CDR3 runs from the conserved cysteine through the conserved F or W.

j_call | v_call | cdr3_aa
TRBJ2-1 | TRBV10-3 | CAISESVEGGSYNEQFF
TRBJ2-4 | TRBV27 | CATGTENIQYF
TRBJ2-1 | TRBV2 | CASSGTGAYNEQFF
TRBJ2-3 | TRBV29-1 | CSVGGTTTDTQYF
TRBJ1-6 | TRBV4-1 | CASSQDRARNSPLHF
TRBJ2-3 | TRBV11-2 | CASSSLSGKRDTQYF
TRBJ2-7 | TRBV21-1 | CASSNGGCPYEQYF
TRBJ2-2 | TRBV4-1 | CASSQVDLGFHRELFF
TRBJ2-1 | TRBV12-3/TRBV12-4 | CASSLLASGRFSYNEQFF
TRBJ1-6 | TRBV12-3/TRBV12-4 | CASSTFGPPSSPLHF
TRBJ1-1 | TRBV2 | CASSDSALSQAFF
TRBJ2-1 | TRBV6-2/TRBV6-3 | CASSYGTGTFF
TRBJ1-1 | TRBV5-1 | CASSEDLYEAFF
TRBJ2-5 | TRBV5-1 | CASSEGEGTATQYF
TRBJ2-2 | TRBV20-1 | CSAIGDRDTGELFF
TRBJ1-2 | TRBV18 | CASSPQAQGEGYTF
TRBJ2-1 | TRBV3-1 | CASRVGGGEQFF
TRBJ2-2 | TRBV5-1 | CASSLVSSGRSNTGELFF
TRBJ1-1 | TRBV7-2 | CASSPGQVPEAFF
TRBJ1-1 | TRBV7-8 | CASSPGGVSNTEAFF
TRBJ1-2 | TRBV30 | CACWDRGLGYTF
TRBJ1-4 | TRBV25-1 | CASSDSTGNEKLFF
TRBJ1-5 | TRBV20-1 | CSARRPGQGVLQPQHF
TRBJ1-1 | TRBV29-1 | CSVATGAYTEAFF
TRBJ2-3 | TRBV27 | CASSLSIGQGSGTQYF
TRBJ1-1 | TRBV6-5 | CASSRLQSFNTEAFF
TRBJ2-5 | TRBV4-1 | CASSFPSTSGTREETQYF
TRBJ1-1 | TRBV6-1 | CASRDINMNTEAFF
TRBJ2-5 | TRBV5-1 | CASSLVLSGKETQYF
TRBJ2-3 | TRBV12-3/TRBV12-4 | CATKWGDTQYF
TRBJ2-1 | TRBV7-2 | CASSLEGRGSNEQFF
TRBJ2-1 | TRBV11-2 | CASSSLHQGTEQFF